Below are 5 T cell receptor beta chains sequenced from a single sample in a study of cytomegalovirus exposure and HLA in healthy donors (dated by TCRdb to about 2017). The library was obtained by the immunoSEQ multiplex PCR assay. For the multiplex PCR, a mixture combining 60 forward primers for TCR Vbeta segments and 13 reverse primers for TCR Jbeta segments was used. TCRdb re-hosts the immuneACCESS table, in-frame sequences only. Its copies lack some clones; in the studies checked, an unresolved V gene accounts for under half of them, and the cause for the rest is not known. The table for this sample lists about 250,000 clones; roughly 78% of them were counted only once. Jointly, the top ten make up 0.45% to 0.5% of the sample. The material sequenced was PBMCs. These receptors all come from a boy aged 10-17 years in good health and CMV-seronegative.

The chain combines TRBV6-1 with TRBJ1-3; D uncertain. This CDR3 is built from 16 residues. The V end lost 3 bases, the J end lost 3 bases, and 15 bases lay between the germline ends. From germline, CDR1 is MNHNS and CDR2 SASEGT. CDR3: CASSDGPRGGGNTIYF. The CDR3 DNA is TGTGCCAGCAGTGATGGACCGCGGGGTGGTGGAAACACCATATATTTT.

The rearrangement uses TRBV9 and TRBJ2-5; TRBD2 is a possible D gene (6 bases). The ends were cut back, 0 bases at V and 7 bases at J, with 13 bases in the middle. Germline V lookup: CDR1 SGDLS, CDR2 YYNGEE. The CDR3 has 14 residues. As DNA, the CDR3 is TGTGCCAGCAGCGTAGGATTGCGGGGTGGGACCCAGTACTTC. Protein: CASSVGLRGGTQYF.

The rearrangement joins TRBV1 to TRBJ2-1; the listed D gene, TRBD2, was not tested against the DNA. TRBV1 is an annotated pseudogene. The length of the CDR3 is 16 residues. CDR3 sequence: CTSSQDNSARLGEQFF. The CDR3 nucleotides are TGCACCAGCAGCCAAGATAATAGCGCACGTCTCGGGGAGCAGTTCTTC.

The gene calls are TRBV11-2 and TRBJ1-2; weak D call: TRBD1 (5 bases). V was pared by 5 bases and J by 8 bases, with 18 bases between. The CDR3 spans 14 residues. Looked up from germline, CDR1 is SGHAT and CDR2 is FQNNGV. CDR3 sequence (DNA): TGTGCCAGCAGCCCCCCAAAGGGGCGGGGAGGCTACACCTTC. Amino acid sequence: CASSPPKGRGGYTF.

The chain uses TRBV19 and TRBJ2-5; 9 nucleotides line up with TRBD1. V lost 6 bases, J lost 4 bases, and 9 bases stayed unmatched. The CDR3 has 15 amino acids. Germline V lookup: CDR1 LNHDA, CDR2 SQIVND (reference sequence). The CDR3 loop is CASSLQGAWGETQYF. The CDR3 DNA reads as TGTGCCAGTAGCCTACAGGGGGCGTGGGGAGAGACCCAGTACTTC.